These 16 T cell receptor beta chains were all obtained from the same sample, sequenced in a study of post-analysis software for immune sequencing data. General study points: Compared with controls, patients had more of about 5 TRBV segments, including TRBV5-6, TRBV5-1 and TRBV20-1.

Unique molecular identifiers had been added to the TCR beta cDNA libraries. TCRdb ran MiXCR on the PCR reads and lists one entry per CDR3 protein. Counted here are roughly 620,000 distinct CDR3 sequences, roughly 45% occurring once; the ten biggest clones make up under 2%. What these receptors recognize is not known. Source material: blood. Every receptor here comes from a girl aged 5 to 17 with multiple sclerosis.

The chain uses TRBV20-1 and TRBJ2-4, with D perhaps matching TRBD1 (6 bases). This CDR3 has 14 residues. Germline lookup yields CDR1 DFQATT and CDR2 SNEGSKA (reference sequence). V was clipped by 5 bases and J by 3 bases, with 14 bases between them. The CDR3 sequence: CSAPQPGHKNIQYF. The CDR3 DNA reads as TGCAGTGCTCCCCAGCCGGGACACAAAAACATTCAGTACTTC.

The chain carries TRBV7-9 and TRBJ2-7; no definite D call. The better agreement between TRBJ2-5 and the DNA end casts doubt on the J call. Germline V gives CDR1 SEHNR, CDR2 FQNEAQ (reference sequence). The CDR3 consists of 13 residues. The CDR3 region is CATRNSSQETQYF. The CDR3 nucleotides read TGTGCCACCCGGAACAGCTCCCAAGAGACCCAGTACTTC.

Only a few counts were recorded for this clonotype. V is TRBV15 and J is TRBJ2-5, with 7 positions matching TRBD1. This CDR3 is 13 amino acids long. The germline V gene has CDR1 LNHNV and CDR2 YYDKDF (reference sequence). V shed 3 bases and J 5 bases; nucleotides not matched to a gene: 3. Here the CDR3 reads CATSSLDRETQYF. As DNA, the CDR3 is TGTGCCACCAGCAGCCTGGACAGGGAGACCCAGTACTTC.

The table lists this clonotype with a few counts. CDR3 region: CSATVPPRVRETQYF. For the CDR3, the DNA is TGCAGTGCCACGGTCCCTCCAAGGGTCCGAGAGACCCAGTACTTC. This chain joins TRBV20-1 and TRBJ2-5; D is undetermined. This CDR3 has 15 residues. CDR1 is DFQATT and CDR2 is SNEGSKA in the germline V gene (reference sequence). The V gene lost 6 bases and the J gene lost 4 bases, with 21 bases spanning the gap.

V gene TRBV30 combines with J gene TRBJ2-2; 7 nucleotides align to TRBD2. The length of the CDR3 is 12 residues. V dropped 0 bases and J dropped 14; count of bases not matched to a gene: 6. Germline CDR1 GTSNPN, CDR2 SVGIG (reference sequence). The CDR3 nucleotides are TGTGCCTGGAGTGTTGGGGAGGGGTTACTGTTTTTT. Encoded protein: CAWSVGEGLLFF.

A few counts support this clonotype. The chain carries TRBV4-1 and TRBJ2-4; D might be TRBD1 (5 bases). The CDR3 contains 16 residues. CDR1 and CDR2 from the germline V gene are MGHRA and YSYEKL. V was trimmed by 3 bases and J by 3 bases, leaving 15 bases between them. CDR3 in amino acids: CASSHYPKGDKNIQYF. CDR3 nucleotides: TGCGCCAGCAGCCACTATCCGAAAGGGGACAAAAACATTCAGTACTTC.

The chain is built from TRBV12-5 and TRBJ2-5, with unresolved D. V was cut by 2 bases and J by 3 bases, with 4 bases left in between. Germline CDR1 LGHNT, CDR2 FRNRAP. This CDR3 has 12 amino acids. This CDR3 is CASGLLEETQYF. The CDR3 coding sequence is TGTGCTAGTGGTTTGCTGGAAGAGACCCAGTACTTC.

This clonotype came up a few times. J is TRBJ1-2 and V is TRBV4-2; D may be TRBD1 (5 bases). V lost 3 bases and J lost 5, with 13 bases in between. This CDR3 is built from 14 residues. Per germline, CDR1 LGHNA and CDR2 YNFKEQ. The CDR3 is CASSHGGGSYGYTF. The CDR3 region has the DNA TGTGCCAGCAGCCACGGGGGGGGAAGTTATGGCTACACCTTC.

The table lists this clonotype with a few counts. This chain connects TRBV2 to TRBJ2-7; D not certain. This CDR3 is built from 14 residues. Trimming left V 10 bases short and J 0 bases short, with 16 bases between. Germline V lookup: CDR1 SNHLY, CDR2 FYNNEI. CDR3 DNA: TGTGCCATTACGTCGACCGACAACTCCTACGAGCAGTACTTC. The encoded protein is CAITSTDNSYEQYF.

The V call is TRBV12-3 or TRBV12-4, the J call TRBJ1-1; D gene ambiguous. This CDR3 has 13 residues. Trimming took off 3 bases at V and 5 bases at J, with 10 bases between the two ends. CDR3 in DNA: TGTGCCAGCAGTTTCTTGGTTTCGACTGAAGCTTTCTTT. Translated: CASSFLVSTEAFF.

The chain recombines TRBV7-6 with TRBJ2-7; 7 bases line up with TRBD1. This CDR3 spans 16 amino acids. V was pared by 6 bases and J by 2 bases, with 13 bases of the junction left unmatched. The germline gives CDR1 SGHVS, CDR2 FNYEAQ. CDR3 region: CASSLEVRTGPYEQYF. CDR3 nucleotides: TGTGCCAGCAGTCTTGAAGTTAGGACAGGCCCCTACGAGCAGTACTTC.

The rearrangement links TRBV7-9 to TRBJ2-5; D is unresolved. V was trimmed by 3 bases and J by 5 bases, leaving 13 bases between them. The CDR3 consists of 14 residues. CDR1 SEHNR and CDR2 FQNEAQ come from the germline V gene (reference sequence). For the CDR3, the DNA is TGTGCCAGCAGCTTTGCCCGGATTGGGGAGACCCAGTACTTC. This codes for CASSFARIGETQYF. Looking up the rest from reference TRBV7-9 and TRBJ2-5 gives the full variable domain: DTGVSQNPRHKITKRGQNVTFRCDPISEHNRLYWYRQTLGQGPEFLTYFQNEAQLEKSRLLSDRFSAERPKGSFSTLEIQRTEQGDSAMYLCASSFARIGETQYFGPGTRLLVL.

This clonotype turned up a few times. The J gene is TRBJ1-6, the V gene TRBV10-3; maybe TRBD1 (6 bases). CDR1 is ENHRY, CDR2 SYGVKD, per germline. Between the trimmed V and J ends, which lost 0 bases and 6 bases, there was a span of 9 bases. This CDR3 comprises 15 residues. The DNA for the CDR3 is TGTGCCATCAGTGAGTCGGAGGGGGGTAATTCACCCCTCCACTTT. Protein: CAISESEGGNSPLHF.

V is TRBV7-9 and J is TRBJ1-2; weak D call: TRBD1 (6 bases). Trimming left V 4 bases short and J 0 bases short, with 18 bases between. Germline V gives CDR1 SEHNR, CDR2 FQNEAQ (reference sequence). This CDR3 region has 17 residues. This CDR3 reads CASSSLRTEITNYGYTF. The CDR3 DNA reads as TGTGCCAGCAGCTCCTTAAGGACAGAGATTACTAACTATGGCTACACCTTC. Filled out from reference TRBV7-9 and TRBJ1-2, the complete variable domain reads DTGVSQNPRHKITKRGQNVTFRCDPISEHNRLYWYRQTLGQGPEFLTYFQNEAQLEKSRLLSDRFSAERPKGSFSTLEIQRTEQGDSAMYLCASSSLRTEITNYGYTFGSGTRLTVV.

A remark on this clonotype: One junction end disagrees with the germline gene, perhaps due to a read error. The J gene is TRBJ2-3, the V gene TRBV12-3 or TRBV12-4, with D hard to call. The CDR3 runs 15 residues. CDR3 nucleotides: TGTGCCAGCAGTTTAACCGGTGCTCGAACAGATATGCAGTATTTT. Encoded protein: CASSLTGARTDMQYF.

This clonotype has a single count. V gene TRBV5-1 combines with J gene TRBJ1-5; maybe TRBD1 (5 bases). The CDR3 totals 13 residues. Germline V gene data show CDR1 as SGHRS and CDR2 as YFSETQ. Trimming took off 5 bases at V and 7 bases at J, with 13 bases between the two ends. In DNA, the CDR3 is TGCGCCAGCAGATCGGACATTACGCAGCCCCAGCATTTT. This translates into CASRSDITQPQHF.